This TCR beta chain was recorded in a study of blood T cell repertoires in COVID-19. The cohort comprised adults aged 18 to 89 years residing in about two dozen US areas. Individuals in the exposed group had encountered a COVID-19 case within 2 weeks preceding study entry. Some clones are missing from TCRdb's copy, which holds only in-frame ones; the method was immunoSEQ multiplex PCR. This table has about 250,000 clones, around 83% appearing once. V was clipped by 7 bases and J by 5 bases; unmatched bases: 13. The CDR3 consists of 15 residues. CDR1 and CDR2 from the germline V gene are SGHDT and YYEEEE.

This TCR was sampled from a woman between 45 and 65 years old who had been exposed to COVID-19. V and J are TRBV5-6 and TRBJ2-7, with 9 bases aligning to TRBD1. Sequences were obtained from PBMCs or T cells enriched from blood (not recorded which). This chain's CDR3 is CASLRAGQGVHEQYF. In DNA, the CDR3 is TGTGCCAGCCTACGGGCGGGACAGGGTGTTCACGAGCAGTACTTC. Filled out from reference TRBV5-6 and TRBJ2-7, the complete variable domain reads DAGVTQSPTHLIKTRGQQVTLRCSPKSGHDTVSWYQQALGQGPQFIFQYYEEEERQRGNFPDRFSGHQFPNYSSELNVNALLLGDSALYLCASLRAGQGVHEQYFGPGTRLTVT.